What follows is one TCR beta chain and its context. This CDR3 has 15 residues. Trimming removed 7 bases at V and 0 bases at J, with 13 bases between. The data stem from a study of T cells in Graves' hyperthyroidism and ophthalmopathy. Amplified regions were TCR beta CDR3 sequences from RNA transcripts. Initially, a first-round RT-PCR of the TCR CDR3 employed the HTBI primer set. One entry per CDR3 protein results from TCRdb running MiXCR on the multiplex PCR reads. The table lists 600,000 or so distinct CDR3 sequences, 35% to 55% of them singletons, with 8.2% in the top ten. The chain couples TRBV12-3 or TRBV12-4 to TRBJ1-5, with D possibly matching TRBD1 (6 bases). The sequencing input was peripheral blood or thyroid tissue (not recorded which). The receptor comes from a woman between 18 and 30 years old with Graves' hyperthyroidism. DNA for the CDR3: TGTGCCAGCATGAGGGGGTTGTCTAGCAATCAGCCCCAGCATTTT. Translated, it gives CASMRGLSSNQPQHF.